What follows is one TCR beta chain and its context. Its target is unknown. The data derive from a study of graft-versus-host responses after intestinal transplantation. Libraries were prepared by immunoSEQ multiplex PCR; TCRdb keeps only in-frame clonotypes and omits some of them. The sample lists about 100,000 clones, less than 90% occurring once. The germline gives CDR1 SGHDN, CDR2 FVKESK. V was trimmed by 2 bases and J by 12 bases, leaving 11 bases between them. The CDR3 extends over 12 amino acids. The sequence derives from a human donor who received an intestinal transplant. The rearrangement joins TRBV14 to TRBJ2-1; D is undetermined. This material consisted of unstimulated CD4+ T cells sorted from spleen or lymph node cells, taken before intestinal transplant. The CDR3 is CASSQFDRGQFF. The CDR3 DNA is TGTGCCAGCAGCCAATTCGATAGAGGGCAGTTCTTC.